This T cell receptor beta chain derives from a study of post-analysis software for immune sequencing data. Study-level information: Relapsing-remitting, secondary progressive and progressive-relapsing multiple sclerosis were all included among the disease courses. Regarding the study as a whole: TRBV segments more frequent in patients than in controls numbered five and included TRBV5-6, TRBV5-1 and TRBV20-1.

Prepared TCR beta cDNA libraries contained unique molecular identifiers. Yield was some 500,000 cDNA molecules from around 1 to 9.1 million T cells. Using its own MiXCR run on the PCR reads, TCRdb lists one record per CDR3 protein. The data hold approximately 690,000 distinct CDR3 sequences, with roughly three fifths observed a single time. The count of this clonotype is one. Its antigen is as yet unknown. Germline CDR1 and CDR2: LNHNV and YYDKDF (reference sequence). CDR3 length equals 13 residues. Trimming cost V 5 bases and J 5 bases; bases outside gene matches: 4. The sequenced sample consisted of blood. The clonotype originates from a girl aged 2-10 years with multiple sclerosis. The chain recombines TRBV15 with TRBJ2-3; TRBD1 matches 7 bases. The CDR3: CATSARDRDTQYF. In DNA form, the CDR3 reads TGTGCCACCAGCGCCCGGGACAGAGATACGCAGTATTTT.